This T cell receptor (beta chain) appears in the sequencing data of a study of T-cell memory formation after mild COVID-19. This CDR3 has 16 residues. Germline CDR1 is SGHVS and CDR2 is FNYEAQ. V gave up 5 bases and J gave up 4 bases; unmatched junction bases: 13. Study-wide results and limits: Nothing confirmed that second-wave clones peaking on day 37 were specific for SARS-CoV-2.

Of note for this clonotype: The antigen is unknown.

TCRdb processed the 5' RACE reads anew with MiXCR; each CDR3 protein has one entry. This table holds about 470,000 distinct CDR3 sequences, nearly 25% found once. The J gene is TRBJ2-7, the V gene TRBV7-6; the match to TRBD2 covers 8 bases. Sequences were obtained from PBMCs or a T cell subset sorted from them (not recorded which). The clonotype originates from an adult woman who had mild COVID-19 (a few samples of this study predate the infection). Cell type and time point are not known. CDR3 protein: CASSPQTAGASYEQYF. The CDR3 nucleotides read TGTGCCAGCAGCCCACAAACAGCGGGAGCGTCGTACGAGCAGTACTTC.